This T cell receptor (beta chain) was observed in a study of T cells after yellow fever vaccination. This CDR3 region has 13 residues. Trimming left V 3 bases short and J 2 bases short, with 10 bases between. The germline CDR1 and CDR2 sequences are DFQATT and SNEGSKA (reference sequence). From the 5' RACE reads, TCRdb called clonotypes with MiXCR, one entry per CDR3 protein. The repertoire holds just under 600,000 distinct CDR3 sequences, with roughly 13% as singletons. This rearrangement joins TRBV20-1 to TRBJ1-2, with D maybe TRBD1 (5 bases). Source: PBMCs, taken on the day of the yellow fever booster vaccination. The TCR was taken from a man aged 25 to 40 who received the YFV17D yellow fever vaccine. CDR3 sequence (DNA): TGCAGTGCTAGGCAGGGTAGGAACTATGGCTACACCTTC. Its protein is CSARQGRNYGYTF.